These 20 T cell receptor beta chains were sequenced from one sample in a study of follicular helper T cells after annual influenza vaccination. Data came from immunoSEQ multiplex PCR; TCRdb stores just in-frame clones and leaves some out. The table lists 400 to 550 clones, about 80% of them singletons, with roughly 5% in the top ten. As to time point: 2015-2016 season, 7 days after influenza vaccination. The material was CXCR5+ CD38+ circulating T follicular helper cells from blood, obtained 7 days after influenza vaccination. Subset described: circulating Tfh, non-naive CD4+CXCR5+PD-1+ (ICOS+CD38+ or ICOS-CD38-). The receptor source for this set is an adult who received the influenza vaccine.

The chain links TRBV18 to TRBJ1-2, with 7 bases lining up with TRBD1. The CDR3 length is 13 residues. In germline, CDR1 is KGHSH, CDR2 LQKENI. V gave up 10 bases and J gave up 4 bases; unmatched junction bases: 9. The CDR3 spells CATTGSPPYGYTF. The CDR3 DNA reads as TGTGCCACGACAGGGTCCCCACCCTATGGCTACACCTTC.

This clone showed up just a few times. CDR3 region: CASSLSSGLSSYEQYF. The CDR3 DNA follows: TGTGCCAGCAGCTTAAGTAGCGGGTTGAGCTCCTACGAGCAGTACTTC. The V and J genes are TRBV7-6 and TRBJ2-7, with 7 positions matching TRBD2. The CDR3 totals 16 residues. Germline V gene sequence: CDR1 SGHVS, CDR2 FNYEAQ. V lost 2 bases, J lost 0 bases, and 7 bases stayed unmatched.

This rearrangement joins TRBV5-3 to TRBJ1-2; D ambiguous. TRBV5-3 is placed among ORFs of uncertain function. V dropped 5 bases and J dropped 8 bases, with 13 bases sitting between them. There are 12 residues in the CDR3. This CDR3 reads CARRTTKGGYTF. DNA of the CDR3: TGTGCCAGAAGAACCACTAAGGGAGGCTACACCTTC.

This rearrangement joins TRBV7-9 to TRBJ2-5; 7 nucleotides match TRBD1. The V gene end was trimmed by 5 bases and the J gene end by 0 bases; junction bases not matched to a gene: 6. The CDR3 length is 15 residues. Germline V CDR1 and CDR2: SEHNR, FQNEAQ (reference sequence). DNA for the CDR3: TGTGCCAGCAGCAAGACAGGGATCTACCAAGAGACCCAGTACTTC. It codes for CASSKTGIYQETQYF.

This clone was counted between two and nine times. The chain has TRBV7-3 and TRBJ2-7; a weak D match, TRBD2 (5 bases). The CDR3 consists of 14 residues. Deletions cut 1 base from V and 6 bases from J, with 13 bases between. CDR1 is SGHTA and CDR2 is FQGTGA in the germline V gene. For the CDR3, the DNA is TGTGCCAGCAGCTTAATGCCTCGGGATCGCGAGCAGTACTTC. Amino acid sequence: CASSLMPRDREQYF.

The chain has TRBV19 and TRBJ1-2, with D uncertain. Per the germline V gene, CDR1 is LNHDA and CDR2 is SQIVND (reference sequence). This CDR3 is 11 amino acids long. V lost 4 bases to trimming and J lost 10 bases, with 10 bases between them. Here the CDR3 DNA reads TGTGCCAGTAGTACGAGAGGCGCCTACACCTTC. Protein: CASSTRGAYTF.

The J gene is TRBJ2-7, the V gene TRBV6-5, with 7 bases fitting TRBD1. The CDR3 length is 13 residues. Germline CDR1 reads MNHEY; CDR2 reads SVGAGI. V dropped 5 bases and J dropped 6; count of bases not matched to a gene: 7. This chain's CDR3 is CASSTRQGGEQYF. The CDR3 DNA reads as TGTGCCAGCAGTACCCGACAGGGCGGCGAGCAGTACTTC.

This clone was seen only a few times. The CDR3 here is CASSYRGVAFF. In DNA form, the CDR3 reads TGTGCCAGCAGTTACCGGGGGGTAGCTTTCTTT. The V call is TRBV28, the J call TRBJ1-1; the D gene is possibly TRBD1 (5 bases). Trimming stripped 4 bases from V and 10 bases from J, with 10 bases between. CDR3 size: 11 residues. CDR1 is MDHEN and CDR2 is SYDVKM in the germline V gene.

The chain carries TRBV10-1 and TRBJ2-2; D is unclear. The CDR3 is 14 amino acids. V was shortened by 6 bases and J by 3 bases, with 11 bases between the two germline ends. Germline V CDR1 and CDR2: WNHNN, SYGVQD (reference sequence). CDR3 amino acids: CASSLSKDTGELFF. The CDR3 DNA sequence: TGCGCCAGCAGCCTATCTAAGGACACCGGGGAGCTGTTTTTT.

V gene TRBV5-4 combines with J gene TRBJ2-2; D is uncertain. V dropped 1 base and J dropped 6 bases, with 19 bases sitting between them. Looked up from germline, CDR1 is SGHNT and CDR2 is YYREEE (reference sequence). The CDR3 loop spans 17 amino acids. This CDR3 is CASSLNSNRRWAGELFF. The CDR3 nucleotides read TGTGCCAGCAGCTTGAATAGTAATAGGAGATGGGCCGGGGAGCTGTTTTTT.

The V gene is TRBV2, the J gene TRBJ1-5; D call uncertain. This CDR3 is 12 amino acids long. In germline, CDR1 is SNHLY, CDR2 FYNNEI. Trimming shortened V by 4 bases and J by 4 bases, and 5 bases separated the two germline ends. DNA for the CDR3: TGTGCCAGCAGTGGACTTAATCAGCCCCAGCATTTT. Translated: CASSGLNQPQHF.

This clone was observed once. This sequence joins TRBV7-9 and TRBJ1-5, with 8 positions matching TRBD1. V shed 4 bases and J 0 bases; nucleotides not matched to a gene: 8. The CDR3 has 17 amino acids. The germline V gene encodes CDR1 SEHNR and CDR2 FQNEAQ (reference sequence). CDR3 sequence reads: CASSSGQGDLSNQPQHF. CDR3 coding DNA: TGTGCCAGCAGCTCTGGACAGGGAGACCTTAGCAATCAGCCCCAGCATTTT.

The V and J genes are TRBV7-2 and TRBJ1-1; D is ambiguous. This CDR3 has 14 amino acids. Germline CDR1 and CDR2: SGHTA and FQGNSA. Trimming removed 5 bases at V and 3 bases at J, with 13 bases between. The CDR3 here is CASSRDPGYTEAFF. The CDR3 DNA is TGTGCCAGCAGCCGAGACCCGGGGTACACTGAAGCTTTCTTT. Variable domain in full (rest from reference TRBV7-2 and TRBJ1-1): GAGVSQSPSNKVTEKGKDVELRCDPISGHTALYWYRQSLGQGLEFLIYFQGNSAPDKSGLPSDRFSAERTGGSVSTLTIQRTQQEDSAVYLCASSRDPGYTEAFFGQGTRLTVV.

J is TRBJ2-3 and V is TRBV5-1; D possibly corresponds to TRBD2 (6 bases). CDR3 size: 14 residues. CDR1 SGHRS and CDR2 YFSETQ come from the germline V gene. V was clipped by 4 bases and J by 3 bases, with 12 bases between them. The chain's CDR3 is CASSSGGYTDTQYF. The CDR3, as DNA: TGCGCCAGCAGCAGTGGGGGGTATACAGATACGCAGTATTTT.

V is TRBV7-2 and J is TRBJ2-2; no definite D call. This CDR3 contains 14 residues. The germline V gene has CDR1 SGHTA and CDR2 FQGNSA. V was trimmed by 2 bases and J by 0 bases, leaving 4 bases between them. The CDR3 DNA sequence: TGTGCCAGCAGCTTAATGGCGAACACCGGGGAGCTGTTTTTT. The encoded protein is CASSLMANTGELFF.

Only one count was recorded for this clone. This sequence joins TRBV28 and TRBJ1-5, with TRBD1 as a possible D gene (5 bases). The V end lost 6 bases, the J end lost 6 bases, and 21 bases lay between the germline ends. From germline, CDR1 is MDHEN and CDR2 SYDVKM. This CDR3 region has 16 residues. For the CDR3, the DNA is TGTGCCAGCAGCCTCCCCCGGGGAGACGGGGGTCAGCCCCAGCATTTT. It specifies CASSLPRGDGGQPQHF.

V and J are TRBV19 and TRBJ2-7, with 10 bases identical to TRBD2. Germline-derived CDR1 and CDR2 are LNHDA and SQIVND (reference sequence). With V trimmed by 4 bases and J by 5 bases, 11 bases remained unmatched. There are 16 residues in the CDR3. CDR3 sequence: CASSTLGAGGLNEQYF. CDR3 sequence (DNA): TGTGCCAGTAGTACACTGGGAGCGGGAGGGCTCAACGAGCAGTACTTC.

V is TRBV6-1 and J is TRBJ1-5; no firm D call. The CDR3 covers 14 residues. From germline, CDR1 is MNHNS and CDR2 SASEGT. V was pared by 7 bases and J by 4 bases, with 14 bases between. CDR3 loop: CASILWAGNQPQHF. The DNA for the CDR3 is TGTGCCAGCATCCTTTGGGCCGGGAATCAGCCCCAGCATTTT.

The chain combines TRBV5-4 with TRBJ2-7, with TRBD1 as a possible D gene (5 bases). The germline V gene has CDR1 SGHNT and CDR2 YYREEE (reference sequence). Trimming removed 0 bases from V and 0 bases from J, with 7 bases in between. The CDR3 sequence is 14 residues long. CDR3 protein: CASSLEQVSYEQYF. In DNA, the CDR3 is TGTGCCAGCAGCTTGGAACAGGTCTCCTACGAGCAGTACTTC.

J is TRBJ1-5 and V is TRBV5-5; D is unresolved. Between the trimmed V and J ends, which lost 1 base and 6 bases, there was a span of 8 bases. Germline assignment: CDR1 SGHKS and CDR2 YYEKEE (reference sequence). The CDR3 extends over 13 amino acids. The CDR3 loop is CASSLYMAQPQHF. The DNA for the CDR3 is TGTGCCAGCAGCTTGTATATGGCTCAGCCCCAGCATTTT.